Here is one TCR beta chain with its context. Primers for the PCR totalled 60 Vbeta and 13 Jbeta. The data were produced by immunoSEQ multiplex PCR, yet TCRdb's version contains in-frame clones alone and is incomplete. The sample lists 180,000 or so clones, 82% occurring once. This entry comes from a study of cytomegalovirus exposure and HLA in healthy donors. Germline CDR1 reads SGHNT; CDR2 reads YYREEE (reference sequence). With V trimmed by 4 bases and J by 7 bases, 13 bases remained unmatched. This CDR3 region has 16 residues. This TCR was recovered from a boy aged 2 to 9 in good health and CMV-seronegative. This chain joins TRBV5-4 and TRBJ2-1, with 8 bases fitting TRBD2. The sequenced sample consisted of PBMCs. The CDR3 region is CASSHPEAGELNEQFF. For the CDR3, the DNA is TGTGCCAGCAGCCACCCCGAAGCGGGGGAACTAAATGAGCAGTTCTTC.